The 22 T cell receptor beta chains below all came from one sample that was sequenced in a study of blood T cell repertoires in COVID-19. Data came from immunoSEQ multiplex PCR; TCRdb stores just in-frame clones and leaves some out. The repertoire consists of a few hundred thousand clones, with 84% occurring once and the leading ten covering approximately 2.4%. Material: peripheral blood. Source of these receptors: a man aged 35 to 55 who had recovered from COVID-19.

The chain joins TRBV9 to TRBJ2-5; 10 positions match TRBD2. This CDR3 spans 15 amino acids. V lost 0 bases, J lost 4 bases, and 3 bases stayed unmatched. Germline lookup yields CDR1 SGDLS and CDR2 YYNGEE. In DNA form, the CDR3 reads TGTGCCAGCAGCGTAGAAGTAGCGGGGGGAGAGACCCAGTACTTC. This translates into CASSVEVAGGETQYF.

This clone was seen once. The chain recombines TRBV4-3 with TRBJ2-2; 12 nucleotides match TRBD2. Germline-derived CDR1 and CDR2 are LGHNA and YSLEER. This CDR3 contains 19 residues. J lost 4 bases, V lost 1 base, and 10 bases had no gene match. CDR3 DNA sequence: TGCGCCAGCAGCCAAGTCTGGCTAGCGGGAGGGGCAGGCACCGGGGAGCTGTTTTTT. This gives the protein CASSQVWLAGGAGTGELFF.

The V call is TRBV11-3, the J call TRBJ2-1; 12 bases align to TRBD2. Losses at the gene ends were 3 bases for V and 5 bases for J; bases not matched to a gene: 2. CDR1 and CDR2 from the germline V gene are SGHNT and YENEEA. The CDR3 spans 15 residues. This chain's CDR3 is CASSFLAGGDNEQFF. The CDR3 nucleotides are TGTGCCAGCAGCTTTCTAGCGGGGGGGGACAATGAGCAGTTCTTC.

The V gene is TRBV3-1 (or the pseudogene TRBV3-2), the J gene TRBJ2-7, with 11 bases lining up with TRBD2. CDR3 size: 15 residues. Germline V gene data show CDR1 as LGHDT and CDR2 as YNNKEL (reference sequence). V shed 0 bases, J shed 7 bases, and the junction held 5 bases outside the gene matches. CDR3 DNA: TGTGCCAGCAGCCAAGATGGGACTAGCGGTCGGGAGCAGTACTTC. Its protein is CASSQDGTSGREQYF.

The chain links TRBV20-1 to TRBJ2-7; D gene uncertain. Germline values: CDR1 DFQATT, CDR2 SNEGSKA (reference sequence). V was shortened by 5 bases and J by 0 bases, with 5 bases between the two germline ends. This CDR3 is built from 11 residues. CDR3 nucleotides: TGCAGTGCTCCTTTCTCCTACGAGCAGTACTTC. This codes for CSAPFSYEQYF.

CDR3 coding DNA: TGTGCTAGTGGTTTGGTAGCGGGACCCTCAGTGGCCCGTACGCAGTATTTT. This codes for CASGLVAGPSVARTQYF. V gene TRBV12-5 combines with J gene TRBJ2-3; 7 bases agree with TRBD2. The CDR3 sequence is 17 residues long. Trimming at V came to 0 bases and at J to 8 bases, leaving 14 bases not matched to a gene. The germline V gene encodes CDR1 LGHNT and CDR2 FRNRAP.

The rearrangement links TRBV18 to TRBJ1-4, with TRBD1 matching 8 bases. CDR1 is KGHSH and CDR2 is LQKENI in the germline V gene. Trimming at V came to 4 bases and at J to 1 base, leaving 5 bases not matched to a gene. The CDR3 has 16 amino acids. Here the CDR3 DNA reads TGTGCCAGCTCACGCGACAGGGGCGGAACTAATGAAAAACTGTTTTTT. Encoded protein: CASSRDRGGTNEKLFF.

V and J are TRBV27 and TRBJ2-2, with 10 bases that match TRBD2. The junction had 4 bases not matched to a gene; V was cut back by 5 bases and J by 1 base. The CDR3 contains 16 residues. Per the germline V gene, CDR1 is MNHEY and CDR2 is SMNVEV (reference sequence). The CDR3 sequence is CASSPSGGRNTGELFF. CDR3 nucleotide sequence: TGTGCCAGCAGTCCTAGCGGGGGAAGGAACACCGGGGAGCTGTTTTTT.

The chain uses TRBV7-8 and TRBJ2-5; a weak D match, TRBD2 (5 bases). The CDR3 contains 16 residues. V lost 1 base, J lost 5 bases, and 17 bases lay in between. Germline V gene lookup returns CDR1 SGHVS and CDR2 FQNEAQ. CDR3 loop: CASSLGLGALSETQYF. The CDR3 DNA is TGTGCCAGCAGCTTAGGTCTGGGAGCTCTATCGGAGACCCAGTACTTC.

This clone was detected once. The rearrangement joins TRBV4-3 to TRBJ1-2; no firm D call. V was clipped by 0 bases and J by 5 bases, with 13 bases between them. Germline CDR1 reads LGHNA; CDR2 reads YSLEER. This CDR3 is 15 amino acids long. CDR3 amino acids: CASSQDRSSQYGYTF. In DNA form, the CDR3 reads TGCGCCAGCAGCCAAGATCGGAGCAGTCAGTATGGCTACACCTTC.

This clone has just a few counts. The CDR3 DNA reads as TGTGCCAGCAGCTTGTACGGGTCCGGGAGGGTCTCCTACGAGCAGTACTTC. This translates into CASSLYGSGRVSYEQYF. The rearrangement joins TRBV5-4 to TRBJ2-7; 8 bases agree with TRBD2. CDR1 and CDR2 from the germline V gene are SGHNT and YYREEE (reference sequence). This CDR3 is 17 amino acids long. V was pared by 1 base and J by 0 bases, with 9 bases of the junction left unmatched.

V and J are TRBV15 and TRBJ1-3; 7 bases line up with TRBD1. The CDR3 has 15 residues. Germline trimming cut 0 bases from V and 2 bases from J; bases unmatched to any gene: 1. CDR1 is LNHNV and CDR2 is YYDKDF in the germline V gene (reference sequence). The CDR3 DNA reads TGTGCCACCAGCAGAGATAGGGGGCCTGGAAACACCATATATTTT. It specifies CATSRDRGPGNTIYF. Variable domain in full (rest from reference TRBV15 and TRBJ1-3): DAMVIQNPRYQVTQFGKPVTLSCSQTLNHNVMYWYQQKSSQAPKLLFHYYDKDFNNEADTPDNFQSRRPNTSFCFLDIRSPGLGDTAMYLCATSRDRGPGNTIYFGEGSWLTVV.

The V call is TRBV30, the J call TRBJ2-3, with 13 positions matching TRBD2. The CDR3 length is 15 residues. J was trimmed by 3 bases and V by 4 bases; bases with no gene match: 4. Looked up from germline, CDR1 is GTSNPN and CDR2 is SVGIG (reference sequence). The CDR3 sequence is CAWNRLAGGTDTQYF. CDR3 DNA sequence: TGTGCCTGGAACCGACTAGCGGGGGGTACAGATACGCAGTATTTT.

V usage is TRBV6-5 and J usage is TRBJ2-7; tentative D call: TRBD2 (6 bases). CDR1 is MNHEY, CDR2 SVGAGI, per germline. Trimming shortened V by 6 bases and J by 3 bases, and 6 bases separated the two germline ends. The CDR3 is 11 residues long. The CDR3 loop is CASRAGYEQYF. CDR3 sequence (DNA): TGTGCCAGCAGAGCGGGCTACGAGCAGTACTTC.

The V call is TRBV12-2, the J call TRBJ1-1. TRBV12-2 represents a pseudogene. The CDR3 sequence is 15 residues long. DNA for the CDR3: TGTGCAAGTCGCTTAGACGAGCGGGAAGTCGATGAAGCTTTCTTT. This codes for CASRLDEREVDEAFF.

The chain combines TRBV4-3 with TRBJ2-6, with 8 bases identical to TRBD1. This CDR3 spans 18 amino acids. The V and J ends lost 1 base and 0 bases, in that order; junction bases with no gene match: 5. Per germline, CDR1 LGHNA and CDR2 YSLEER. CDR3 residues: CASSQAGTGISGANVLTF. CDR3 sequence (DNA): TGCGCCAGCAGCCAAGCCGGGACAGGAATCTCTGGGGCCAACGTCCTGACTTTC.

The rearrangement joins TRBV5-1 to TRBJ2-5; TRBD1 agrees at 7 bases. V dropped 5 bases and J dropped 3; count of bases not matched to a gene: 13. The CDR3 is 16 amino acids. Germline V gene lookup returns CDR1 SGHRS and CDR2 YFSETQ. This chain's CDR3 is CASSWNPGQREETQYF. The CDR3 bases are TGCGCCAGCAGTTGGAACCCGGGACAGAGGGAAGAGACCCAGTACTTC.

The chain has TRBV5-1 and TRBJ1-5; 10 bases fit TRBD1. With 4 bases clipped from V and 1 base from J, the junction kept 2 bases outside the gene matches. Germline loops: CDR1 SGHRS, CDR2 YFSETQ. The CDR3 length is 15 residues. The DNA for the CDR3 is TGCGCCAGCAGCGAGGGACAGGGGAGCAATCAGCCCCAGCATTTT. Its translation is CASSEGQGSNQPQHF.

This clone was recorded once. The chain recombines TRBV11-2 with TRBJ1-5; D not certain. Germline V gene lookup returns CDR1 SGHAT and CDR2 FQNNGV. Deletions cut 1 base from V and 5 bases from J, with 6 bases between. CDR3 length equals 13 residues. DNA of the CDR3: TGTGCCAGCAGCTTAGTGAGGGATCAGCCCCAGCATTTT. This gives the protein CASSLVRDQPQHF.

This clone was seen once. The chain combines TRBV6-5 with TRBJ2-6; possibly TRBD1 for D (6 bases). The CDR3 is made up of 15 amino acids. Germline CDR1 is MNHEY and CDR2 is SVGAGI. With 4 bases removed from V and 2 bases from J, the gap between germline ends came to 9 bases. The CDR3 nucleotides are TGTGCCAGCAGTTCAGGGGCGGCTGGGGCCAACGTCCTGACTTTC. Translating it yields CASSSGAAGANVLTF.

V and J are TRBV2 and TRBJ1-1; possible D gene TRBD1, 5 bases. CDR1 is SNHLY and CDR2 is FYNNEI in the germline V gene. The V end lost 5 bases, the J end lost 2 bases, and 9 bases lay between the germline ends. This CDR3 comprises 13 residues. The CDR3 coding sequence is TGTGCCAGCAGTATAGGACAAAACACTGAAGCTTTCTTT. Its protein is CASSIGQNTEAFF.

The chain carries TRBV18 and TRBJ1-4, with D perhaps TRBD1 (6 bases). The length of the CDR3 is 12 residues. With 3 bases removed from V and 12 bases from J, the gap between germline ends came to 11 bases. In germline, CDR1 is KGHSH, CDR2 LQKENI. CDR3 sequence: CASSPVQGELFF. CDR3 bases: TGTGCCAGCTCACCCGTACAGGGAGAACTGTTTTTT.